This TCR beta chain was sequenced in a study of control samples from healthy donors and cancer patients. This table comes from immunoSEQ multiplex PCR, and its TCRdb copy is limited to in-frame clones, with some not included. Of 70,000 to 80,000 clones in the sample, about 90% are singletons; the top ten hold 3.5% to 4%. This CDR3 comprises 16 residues. Looked up from germline, CDR1 is SGHRS and CDR2 is YFSETQ. V lost 0 bases and J lost 8, with 17 bases in between. The sample comprised blood. This clonotype was obtained from a woman aged 45-60 years in good health. The chain has TRBV5-1 and TRBJ1-4; D remains ambiguous. CDR3 DNA: TGCGCCAGCAGCTTGGCCGTACGGGAAATGGAAGAAAAACTGTTTTTT. The encoded protein is CASSLAVREMEEKLFF.